Following are 16 T cell receptor beta chains from one sample sequenced in a study of cytomegalovirus exposure and HLA in healthy donors (dated by TCRdb to about 2017). Libraries were prepared through the immunoSEQ multiplex PCR assay. A mixture of 60 forward primers for TCR Vbeta segments and 13 reverse primers for TCR Jbeta segments was used in the multiplex PCR. The source is immuneACCESS, and TCRdb retained only in-frame sequences with V and J called. Part of the clones is not carried over; for the studies checked, unresolved V genes explain less than half of this, and the remainder is unexplained. The sample contains more than 85,000 clones, around 80% of them found a single time. Roughly 3.7% of the sample is taken by the ten largest. Sequenced material: PBMCs. Source of these receptors: a female donor in good health and CMV-seropositive.

The gene calls are TRBV15 and TRBJ2-3, with a weak D call TRBD1 (6 bases). Per the germline V gene, CDR1 is LNHNV and CDR2 is YYDKDF (reference sequence). This CDR3 contains 17 residues. V shed 2 bases and J shed 0 bases, with 15 bases lying between them. CDR3 coding DNA: TGTGCCACCAGCAGAAAGGACAGAAAACTTAGCACAGATACGCAGTATTTT. This translates into CATSRKDRKLSTDTQYF.

The chain couples TRBV7-2 to TRBJ2-7, with a tentative D call TRBD2 (5 bases). CDR1 is SGHTA and CDR2 is FQGNSA in the germline V gene. The CDR3 has 14 amino acids. Trimming left V 1 base short and J 6 bases short, with 13 bases between. The CDR3 protein is CASSLVTTRAEQYF. Here the CDR3 DNA reads TGTGCCAGCAGCTTAGTGACTACTCGCGCCGAGCAGTACTTC. The complete variable domain, with remaining parts taken from reference TRBV7-2 and TRBJ2-7, reads GAGVSQSPSNKVTEKGKDVELRCDPISGHTALYWYRQSLGQGLEFLIYFQGNSAPDKSGLPSDRFSAERTGGSVSTLTIQRTQQEDSAVYLCASSLVTTRAEQYFGPGTRLTVT.

V usage is TRBV2 and J usage is TRBJ2-1; 8 bases are a match to TRBD2. The CDR3 loop spans 16 amino acids. Unmatched junction bases numbered 7, after V lost 6 bases and J lost 0 bases. Germline V gene lookup returns CDR1 SNHLY and CDR2 FYNNEI. The CDR3 reads CASRRGLVSSYNEQFF. CDR3 nucleotides: TGTGCCAGCAGGCGGGGACTAGTAAGCTCCTACAATGAGCAGTTCTTC.

This chain uses TRBV18 with TRBJ1-1; D is perhaps TRBD1 (6 bases). V dropped 5 bases and J dropped 0 bases, with 10 bases sitting between them. The CDR3 runs 14 residues. Germline CDR1 is KGHSH and CDR2 is LQKENI. The CDR3 region is CASSAGALNTEAFF. CDR3 bases: TGTGCCAGCTCAGCGGGGGCCTTGAACACTGAAGCTTTCTTT. The variable domain in full, completed from reference TRBV18 and TRBJ1-1, reads NAGVMQNPRHLVRRRGQEARLRCSPMKGHSHVYWYRQLPEEGLKFMVYLQKENIIDESGMPKERFSAEFPKEGPSILRIQQVVRGDSAAYFCASSAGALNTEAFFGQGTRLTVV.

This rearrangement joins TRBV12-5 to TRBJ2-1; TRBD2 agrees at 7 bases. Losses at the gene ends were 6 bases for V and 0 bases for J; bases not matched to a gene: 11. The CDR3 covers 17 residues. The germline CDR1 and CDR2 sequences are LGHNT and FRNRAP. In DNA, the CDR3 is TGTGCTAGTGGCACCTCTCCCCTAGCGGTCTCCTACAATGAGCAGTTCTTC. Its translation: CASGTSPLAVSYNEQFF. Combining the CDR3 with reference TRBV12-5 and TRBJ2-1 gives the whole variable domain DARVTQTPRHKVTEMGQEVTMRCQPILGHNTVFWYRQTMMQGLELLAYFRNRAPLDDSGMPKDRFSAEMPDATLATLKIQPSEPRDSAVYFCASGTSPLAVSYNEQFFGPGTRLTVL.

The V gene is TRBV18, the J gene TRBJ1-1, with no clear D. In germline, CDR1 is KGHSH, CDR2 LQKENI. CDR3 size: 13 residues. V was pared by 3 bases and J by 1 base, with 6 bases between. CDR3 DNA sequence: TGTGCCAGCTCACCGGAGGGGAACACTGAAGCTTTCTTT. Protein sequence: CASSPEGNTEAFF.

This rearrangement joins TRBV4-2 to TRBJ1-4; D is unclear. The CDR3 totals 13 residues. Trimming left V 8 bases short and J 4 bases short, with 11 bases between. CDR1 LGHNA and CDR2 YNFKEQ come from the germline V gene. CDR3 coding DNA: TGTGCCAGCCAGCAGGCAGTTAATGAAAAACTGTTTTTT. Translation: CASQQAVNEKLFF.

This clone was counted only a few times. The chain combines TRBV4-2 with TRBJ1-4; tentatively, D is TRBD1 (5 bases). The V and J ends lost 0 bases and 6 bases respectively, with 14 bases between them. CDR1 LGHNA and CDR2 YNFKEQ come from the germline V gene. The CDR3 sequence is 16 residues long. CDR3 nucleotides: TGTGCCAGCAGCCAAGACACGGGGGGGTCGGATGAAAAACTGTTTTTT. It specifies CASSQDTGGSDEKLFF.

This chain connects TRBV5-1 to TRBJ2-1; 8 bases line up with TRBD2. The CDR3 consists of 14 residues. Germline-derived CDR1 and CDR2 are SGHRS and YFSETQ. The junction had 8 bases not matched to a gene; V was cut back by 4 bases and J by 8 bases. The CDR3 DNA sequence: TGCGCCAGCAGCCGGGGGGGGGCTCCGGATGAGCAGTTCTTC. Residues: CASSRGGAPDEQFF. The entire variable domain, with the rest obtained from reference TRBV5-1 and TRBJ2-1, is as follows: KAGVTQTPRYLIKTRGQQVTLSCSPISGHRSVSWYQQTPGQGLQFLFEYFSETQRNKGNFPGRFSGRQFSNSRSEMNVSTLELGDSALYLCASSRGGAPDEQFFGPGTRLTVL.

V usage is TRBV27 and J usage is TRBJ1-3; TRBD1 aligns across 7 bases. V dropped 5 bases and J dropped 0; count of bases not matched to a gene: 10. The germline gives CDR1 MNHEY, CDR2 SMNVEV (reference sequence). The CDR3 covers 17 residues. The CDR3 protein is CASSPRDSSSSGNTIYF. CDR3 coding DNA: TGTGCCAGCAGTCCCCGGGACAGTAGTTCCTCTGGAAACACCATATATTTT.

The chain joins TRBV29-1 to TRBJ1-2; D ambiguous. Germline loops: CDR1 SQVTM, CDR2 ANQGSEA. V lost 0 bases and J lost 8, with 16 bases in between. The CDR3 has 14 residues. The CDR3 DNA reads as TGCAGCGTTGAAGATCCCGCAGGCCCGATAGGCTACACCTTC. It specifies CSVEDPAGPIGYTF. Looking up the rest from reference TRBV29-1 and TRBJ1-2 gives the full variable domain: SAVISQKPSRDICQRGTSLTIQCQVDSQVTMMFWYRQQPGQSLTLIATANQGSEATYESGFVIDKFPISRPNLTFSTLTVSNMSPEDSSIYLCSVEDPAGPIGYTFGSGTRLTVV.

This clone was recorded only once. V gene TRBV13 combines with J gene TRBJ2-5; D unresolved. Deletions cut 3 bases from V and 5 bases from J, with 4 bases between. The V gene's germline CDR1 is PRHDT and CDR2 FYEKMQ (reference sequence). This CDR3 is 11 amino acids long. This CDR3 reads CASSFRETQYF. CDR3 DNA sequence: TGTGCCAGCAGCTTTCGGGAGACCCAGTACTTC.

The chain carries TRBV30 and TRBJ2-7; tentatively, D is TRBD1 (6 bases). Germline-derived CDR1 and CDR2 are GTSNPN and SVGIG (reference sequence). V lost 7 bases to trimming and J lost 1 base, with 14 bases between them. The CDR3 runs 13 residues. This chain's CDR3 is CALNPGQSYEQYF. Written as DNA, the CDR3 is TGTGCCTTAAACCCGGGACAATCCTACGAGCAGTACTTC.

This chain connects TRBV11-2 to TRBJ2-7, with 8 bases fitting TRBD2. Per germline, CDR1 SGHAT and CDR2 FQNNGV. This CDR3 has 13 residues. Unmatched junction bases numbered 7, after V lost 8 bases and J lost 4 bases. CDR3 protein: CASGAGVSYEQYF. CDR3 DNA sequence: TGTGCCAGCGGAGCGGGAGTTTCTTACGAGCAGTACTTC.

The table lists this clone with a few counts. The genes are TRBV2 and TRBJ1-2; D remains unclear. There are 16 residues in the CDR3. Deletions cut 5 bases from V and 2 bases from J, with 18 bases between. CDR1 SNHLY and CDR2 FYNNEI come from the germline V gene. For the CDR3, the DNA is TGTGCCAGCAGTCGGGAGGTGTGGGGTGAGAACTATGGCTACACCTTC. As protein: CASSREVWGENYGYTF.

The chain recombines TRBV7-9 with TRBJ2-7; TRBD1 might be the D (5 bases). The CDR3 runs to 12 residues. The germline V and J ends were trimmed by 5 bases and 7 bases, with 12 bases remaining between them. Germline V gene sequence: CDR1 SEHNR, CDR2 FQNEAQ (reference sequence). The CDR3: CASSLQVGEQYF. CDR3 sequence (DNA): TGTGCCAGCAGCCTACAGGTTGGGGAGCAGTACTTC.